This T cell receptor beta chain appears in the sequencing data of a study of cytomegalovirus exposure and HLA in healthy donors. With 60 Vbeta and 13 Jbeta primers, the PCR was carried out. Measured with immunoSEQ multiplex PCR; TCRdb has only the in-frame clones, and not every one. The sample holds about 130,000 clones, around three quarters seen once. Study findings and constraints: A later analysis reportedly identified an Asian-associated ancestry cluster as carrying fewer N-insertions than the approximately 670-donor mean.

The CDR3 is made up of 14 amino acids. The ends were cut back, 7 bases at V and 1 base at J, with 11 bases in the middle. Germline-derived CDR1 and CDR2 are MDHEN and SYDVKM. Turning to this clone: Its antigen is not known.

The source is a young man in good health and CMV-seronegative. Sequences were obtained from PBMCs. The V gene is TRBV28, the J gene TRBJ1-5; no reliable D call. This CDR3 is CASTPVPSNQPQHF. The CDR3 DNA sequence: TGTGCCAGCACCCCCGTCCCGAGCAATCAGCCCCAGCATTTT. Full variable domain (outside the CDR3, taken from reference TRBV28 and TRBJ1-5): DVKVTQSSRYLVKRTGEKVFLECVQDMDHENMFWYRQDPGLGLRLIYFSYDVKMKEKGDIPEGYSVSREKKERFSLILESASTNQTSMYLCASTPVPSNQPQHFGDGTRLSIL.